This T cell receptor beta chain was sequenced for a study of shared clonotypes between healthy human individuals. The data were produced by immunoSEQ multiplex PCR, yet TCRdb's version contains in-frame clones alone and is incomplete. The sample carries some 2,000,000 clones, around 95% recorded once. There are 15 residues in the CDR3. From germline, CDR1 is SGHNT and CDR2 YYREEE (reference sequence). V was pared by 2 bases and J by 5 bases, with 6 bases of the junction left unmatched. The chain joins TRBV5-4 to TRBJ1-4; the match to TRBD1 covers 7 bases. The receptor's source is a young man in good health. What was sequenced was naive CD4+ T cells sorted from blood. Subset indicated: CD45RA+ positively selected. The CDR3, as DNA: TGTGCCAGCAGCTTCGTCGGACAGGCCAATGAAAAACTGTTTTTT. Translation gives CASSFVGQANEKLFF.